One and the same sample provided the 23 T cell receptor beta chains below, sequenced in a study of type 1 regulatory T cells. TCRdb fed the reads into MiXCR, producing one record per CDR3 protein. Among 12,000 to 15,000 distinct CDR3 sequences listed, around 15% were seen once. No antigen has been assigned to these receptors. What was sequenced was cultured T cells, either the whole culture or a sorted T cell fraction (not recorded which). All receptors derive from a human donor in good health.

The CDR3 DNA is TGTGCCACCGGACTCCTCGGCGCAGATACGCAGTATTTT. Its protein is CATGLLGADTQYF. This chain joins TRBV12-3 or TRBV12-4 and TRBJ2-3, with D perhaps TRBD2 (5 bases). Trimming took 10 bases from V and 4 from J, leaving 15 bases between them. The CDR3 is made up of 13 amino acids.

The V and J genes are TRBV6-6 and TRBJ1-2; perhaps TRBD1 as D (6 bases). This CDR3 has 14 residues. Germline CDR1 is MNHNY and CDR2 is SVGAGI (reference sequence). V lost 7 bases, J lost 4 bases, and 16 bases lay in between. The CDR3 DNA follows: TGTGCCAGCAAGCCGAACAGGGCTGGCTATGGCTACACCTTC. Amino acids: CASKPNRAGYGYTF.

By sample fraction, this clonotype is medium-sized (0.01 to 0.1%). V usage is TRBV18 and J usage is TRBJ2-7; D is unresolved. CDR1 is KGHSH, CDR2 LQKENI, per germline. The V and J ends lost 3 bases and 5 bases respectively, with 8 bases between them. This CDR3 has 12 residues. CDR3 coding DNA: TGTGCCAGCTCACCCTCGTACGACGAGCAGTACTTC. Encoded protein: CASSPSYDEQYF.

Concerning this clonotype: A clone one base away is much larger, so this may be a read error. V usage is TRBV5-1 and J usage is TRBJ1-4; D remains ambiguous. Germline V gives CDR1 SGHRS, CDR2 YFSETQ. The CDR3 covers 15 residues. The CDR3: CAGSFQMATNEKLFF. The CDR3 region has the DNA TGCGCCGGCAGCTTCCAGATGGCAACTAATGAAAAACTGTTTTTT.

This clonotype occurred many times. V is TRBV27 and J is TRBJ1-5; no clear D. The length of the CDR3 is 12 residues. Germline loops: CDR1 MNHEY, CDR2 SMNVEV (reference sequence). Trimming stripped 6 bases from V and 5 bases from J, with 8 bases between. The DNA for the CDR3 is TGTGCCAGCAGGTCGGGGTATCAGCCCCAGCATTTT. Encoded protein: CASRSGYQPQHF.

A word on this clonotype: Germline is not matched at one junction end, which may reflect a read error. The chain recombines TRBV7-2 with TRBJ1-2, with 8 bases matching TRBD1. The CDR3 has 14 amino acids. Germline V CDR1 and CDR2: SGHTA, FQGNSA. CDR3 region: CASSRDRTNYDYTF. In nucleotides, the CDR3 is TGTGCCAGCAGCCGGGACAGGACTAACTATGACTACACCTTC.

This clonotype rates as medium-sized (0.01 to 0.1%). This chain's CDR3 is CSARENGLSGGYTF. DNA for the CDR3: TGCAGTGCTAGGGAAAACGGTCTTAGCGGAGGCTACACCTTC. The chain carries TRBV20-1 and TRBJ1-2; unclear D gene. The CDR3 length is 14 residues. The germline V gene encodes CDR1 DFQATT and CDR2 SNEGSKA (reference sequence). V was pared by 3 bases and J by 8 bases, with 19 bases between.

The genes are TRBV10-2 and TRBJ2-7, with 10 positions matching TRBD1. The germline CDR1 and CDR2 sequences are WSHSY and SAAADI. The CDR3 runs 15 residues. V was clipped by 5 bases and J by 5 bases; unmatched bases: 9. The chain's CDR3 is CASSKTGGSLHEQYF. The CDR3 DNA reads as TGCGCCAGCAGTAAGACAGGGGGCTCCCTCCACGAGCAGTACTTC.

This clonotype has just a few counts. The chain joins TRBV20-1 to TRBJ2-5, with 9 bases aligning to TRBD2. The CDR3 extends over 15 amino acids. Germline V gene data show CDR1 as DFQATT and CDR2 as SNEGSKA (reference sequence). Unmatched junction bases numbered 12, after V lost 3 bases and J lost 7 bases. The CDR3 is CSASLSGSGGGTQYF. In DNA form, the CDR3 reads TGCAGTGCTAGTCTTAGCGGGAGTGGAGGAGGGACCCAGTACTTC.

This clonotype was counted a few times. A much more abundant neighbour one base away suggests this may be a read error. CDR3 DNA: TGCGCCAGCTCGGCCGCGTATTTGTCAGATACGCAGTATTTT. It yields the protein CASSAAYLSDTQYF. The chain uses TRBV10-2 and TRBJ2-3; D unresolved. This CDR3 region has 14 residues. V was cut by 8 bases and J by 4 bases, with 16 bases left in between. The germline gives CDR1 WSHSY, CDR2 SAAADI.

This chain links TRBV5-1 with TRBJ2-1, with D possibly being TRBD2 (6 bases). Germline V CDR1 and CDR2: SGHRS, YFSETQ. The CDR3 runs 16 residues. The V and J ends lost 0 bases and 1 base respectively, with 11 bases between them. CDR3 loop: CASSLDGGTSYNEQFF. The CDR3 DNA reads TGCGCCAGCAGCTTGGACGGCGGGACGTCCTACAATGAGCAGTTCTTC.

This clonotype was counted many times. The chain employs TRBV5-1 and TRBJ2-1, with D perhaps TRBD2 (5 bases). CDR1 is SGHRS, CDR2 YFSETQ, per germline. The CDR3 extends over 16 amino acids. Trimming shortened V by 3 bases and J by 1 base, and 14 bases separated the two germline ends. The CDR3 region is CASSSVPGSSYNEQFF. CDR3 in DNA: TGCGCCAGCAGCTCCGTTCCGGGATCTTCCTACAATGAGCAGTTCTTC.

This clonotype was counted at least ten times. The gene calls are TRBV7-2 and TRBJ2-6, with D possibly being TRBD2 (6 bases). The germline V gene encodes CDR1 SGHTA and CDR2 FQGNSA. V lost 3 bases and J lost 2, with 11 bases in between. The CDR3 sequence is 16 residues long. The CDR3 reads CASSFVGTAGANVLTF. The CDR3 nucleotides are TGTGCCAGCAGCTTTGTTGGGACTGCTGGGGCCAACGTCCTGACTTTC.

Many counts were recorded for this clonotype. This sequence joins TRBV5-1 and TRBJ2-1; D possibly uses TRBD1 or TRBD2 (5 bases each). This CDR3 has 13 residues. Germline V gene data show CDR1 as SGHRS and CDR2 as YFSETQ. V gave up 4 bases and J gave up 6 bases, with 11 bases separating them. This chain's CDR3 is CASSPGTVNEQFF. The CDR3 DNA is TGCGCCAGCAGCCCGGGGACGGTCAATGAGCAGTTCTTC.

A note on this clonotype: The junction differs from germline at one of its ends, possibly a read error. The V gene is TRBV2, the J gene TRBJ1-1; no reliable D call. The germline V gene has CDR1 SNHLY and CDR2 FYNNEI. The CDR3 sequence is 13 residues long. The CDR3 bases are TGTGCCAGTAGATTAAACACGAACACTGAAGCTTCCTTT. Translation: CASRLNTNTEASF.

This clonotype was recorded at least ten times. V is TRBV7-2 and J is TRBJ2-2; D may correspond to TRBD1 or TRBD2 (5 bases each). The CDR3 contains 16 residues. The germline V gene has CDR1 SGHTA and CDR2 FQGNSA. Trimming removed 6 bases at V and 6 bases at J, with 20 bases between. The DNA of the CDR3 is TGTGCCAGCAGGCGAGTGGGGGTCGGTCGTTCCGGGGAGCTGTTTTTT. It specifies CASRRVGVGRSGELFF.

The sample holds many counts of this clonotype. The CDR3 coding sequence is TGTGCCAGCAGTCTTCCCGATCAGCCCCAGCATTTT. It codes for CASSLPDQPQHF. The rearrangement links TRBV6-2 or TRBV6-3 to TRBJ1-5, with no clear D. The germline V gene has CDR1 MNHEY and CDR2 SVGEGT. Between the trimmed V and J ends, which lost 5 bases and 5 bases, there was a span of 7 bases. This CDR3 has 12 residues.

Notes on this clonotype: Since a much larger clone is just one base distant, this may be a read error. This chain joins TRBV5-1 and TRBJ2-7; tentatively, D is TRBD2 (6 bases). The CDR3 is 16 amino acids. In germline, CDR1 is SGHRS, CDR2 YFSETQ. This CDR3 reads CASSRGGDLSSYELYF. The CDR3 bases are TGCGCCAGCAGTCGGGGCGGGGACTTAAGCTCCTACGAGCTGTACTTC.

Ten or more counts support this clonotype. This rearrangement joins TRBV14 to TRBJ2-1, with 9 positions matching TRBD2. CDR1 SGHDN and CDR2 FVKESK come from the germline V gene. V gave up 4 bases and J gave up 3 bases; unmatched junction bases: 4. The CDR3 spans 15 residues. CDR3 amino acids: CASSRGRAFYNEQFF. CDR3 DNA sequence: TGTGCCAGCAGCCGCGGGAGGGCTTTCTACAATGAGCAGTTCTTC.

The chain recombines TRBV20-1 with TRBJ2-1; D ambiguous. Trimming left V 0 bases short and J 15 bases short, with 15 bases between. There are 12 residues in the CDR3. From germline, CDR1 is DFQATT and CDR2 SNEGSKA (reference sequence). Here the CDR3 reads CSAREVVRWLFF. The CDR3 region has the DNA TGCAGTGCTAGAGAGGTAGTCAGGTGGTTGTTCTTC.

By share, this clonotype ranks as large. The J gene is TRBJ2-5, the V gene TRBV5-1; 8 nucleotides agree with TRBD1. Germline CDR1 reads SGHRS; CDR2 reads YFSETQ. The J segment lost 5 bases and the V segment lost 4 bases, leaving 10 bases of the junction unmatched. CDR3 length: 15 residues. In nucleotides, the CDR3 is TGCGCCAGCAGCCCCGGGACAGGCGACTATGAGACCCAGTACTTC. The encoded protein is CASSPGTGDYETQYF. The full variable domain, with the rest looked up from reference TRBV5-1 and TRBJ2-5, is KAGVTQTPRYLIKTRGQQVTLSCSPISGHRSVSWYQQTPGQGLQFLFEYFSETQRNKGNFPGRFSGRQFSNSRSEMNVSTLELGDSALYLCASSPGTGDYETQYFGPGTRLLVL.

The V and J genes are TRBV20-1 and TRBJ1-1; D is unclear. Per the germline V gene, CDR1 is DFQATT and CDR2 is SNEGSKA (reference sequence). V was clipped by 3 bases and J by 7 bases, with 15 bases between them. The CDR3 is made up of 13 amino acids. The DNA of the CDR3 is TGCAGTGCTAGTAAAGGTGTGAGGGATGAAGCTTTCTTT. This translates into CSASKGVRDEAFF.

This clonotype was detected ten times or more. V is TRBV29-1 and J is TRBJ2-5, with D possibly TRBD2 on 5 matching bases. V was shortened by 4 bases and J by 1 base, with 7 bases between the two germline ends. From germline, CDR1 is SQVTM and CDR2 ANQGSEA. CDR3 size: 12 residues. CDR3 coding DNA: TGCAGCGTTGGGACTCCCCAAGAGACCCAGTACTTC. Protein sequence: CSVGTPQETQYF.